The rows below give T cell receptor beta chains drawn from one sample of a study of shared T cell receptors in the human thymus. TCRdb's copy holds only in-frame clones and misses some; the assay was immunoSEQ multiplex PCR. The data contain hundreds of thousands of clones, roughly 74% of them singletons. These data were likewise used in another study, on human thymus T cells.

Source material: thymocytes. Receptor source: a boy under three years old with a congenital heart defect. The CDR3 runs from the conserved cysteine through the conserved F or W. D genes are given only for firm matches. Clone size is stated in some rows and not others, as once, few, many or a class when expanded.

D gene,J gene,V gene,clone size,CDR3 protein,CDR3 DNA
-,TRBJ2-1,TRBV2,few,CASKVGGRSGSYNEQFF,TGTGCCAGCAAGGTGGGAGGAAGATCTGGCTCCTACAATGAGCAGTTCTTC
-,TRBJ2-2,TRBV28,-,CASRGRGGELFF,TGTGCCAGCAGGGGCCGGGGCGGGGAGCTGTTTTTT
TRBD1,TRBJ1-5,TRBV6-1,-,CASSPTGFSNQPQHF,TGTGCCAGCAGCCCGACAGGGTTCAGCAATCAGCCCCAGCATTTT
-,TRBJ2-2,TRBV11-3,-,CASSPPSGELFF,TGTGCCAGCAGCCCCCCTTCCGGGGAGCTGTTTTTT
-,TRBJ2-7,TRBV5-6,once,CASSLSLYGHEQYF,TGTGCCAGCAGCTTGAGCCTCTATGGTCACGAGCAGTACTTC
TRBD2,TRBJ2-2,TRBV25-1,-,CASSESGGRRNAGELFF,TGTGCCAGCAGTGAATCCGGCGGGAGGCGAAACGCCGGGGAGCTGTTTTTT
TRBD2,TRBJ2-1,TRBV5-6,-,CASSLYPASGLYNEQFF,TGTGCCAGCAGCTTGTACCCTGCTAGCGGGCTTTACAATGAGCAGTTCTTC
TRBD2,TRBJ2-7,TRBV27,-,CASSNSSAGGPWEQYF,TGTGCCAGCAGTAACTCTAGTGCGGGAGGGCCCTGGGAGCAGTACTTC
-,TRBJ1-2,TRBV13,-,CASSSEDTRGKYGYTF,TGTGCCAGCAGCTCAGAAGACACCAGGGGCAAATATGGCTACACCTTC
-,TRBJ1-5,TRBV6-1,-,CASKPPVSNQPQHF,TGTGCCAGCAAGCCGCCTGTAAGCAATCAGCCCCAGCATTTT
-,TRBJ2-5,TRBV4-3,-,CASSPKVQGTQETQYF,TGCGCCAGCAGCCCAAAGGTTCAGGGGACCCAAGAGACCCAGTACTTC
TRBD2,TRBJ2-5,TRBV5-1,-,CASSSLTAGTSGRAGTQYF,TGCGCCAGCAGCTCCCTGACAGCCGGGACTAGCGGGAGGGCGGGGACCCAGTACTTC
TRBD1,TRBJ1-1,TRBV27,-,CASSLDREATEAFF,TGTGCCAGCAGTTTGGACAGGGAGGCCACTGAAGCTTTCTTT
TRBD2,TRBJ2-3,TRBV2,-,CASPSGRETDTQYF,TGTGCCAGTCCTAGCGGGAGAGAGACAGATACGCAGTATTTT
-,TRBJ1-5,TRBV27,-,CASSLAGQNQPQHF,TGTGCCAGCAGTTTAGCAGGGCAGAATCAGCCCCAGCATTTT
-,TRBJ1-1,TRBV19,-,CASRGMDRNTEAFF,TGTGCCAGTAGGGGGATGGACAGGAACACTGAAGCTTTCTTT
TRBD2,TRBJ2-7,TRBV30,-,CAWSLGLAEIYEQYF,TGTGCCTGGAGTCTTGGACTAGCGGAGATATACGAGCAGTACTTC
TRBD2,TRBJ2-1,TRBV29-1,-,CSVDNWASGAYNEQFF,TGCAGCGTTGATAATTGGGCTAGCGGCGCCTACAATGAGCAGTTCTTC
-,TRBJ2-7,TRBV20-1,-,CSASRGGEQYF,TGCAGTGCATCCAGGGGTGGCGAGCAGTACTTC
TRBD2,TRBJ2-1,TRBV9,few,CASSVGLAGENEQFF,TGTGCCAGCAGCGTAGGGCTAGCGGGAGAGAATGAGCAGTTCTTC
-,TRBJ1-5,TRBV18,once,CASSPLGGYSNQPQHF,TGTGCCAGCTCACCACTGGGCGGGTATAGCAATCAGCCCCAGCATTTT
-,TRBJ1-5,TRBV19,-,CASSRERKSQQPQHF,TGTGCCAGTAGTAGGGAGAGGAAGTCGCAACAGCCCCAGCATTTT
-,TRBJ1-5,TRBV9,-,CASRGSGRREVKPQHF,TGTGCCAGCAGGGGTTCGGGACGGAGGGAAGTGAAGCCCCAGCATTTT
-,TRBJ2-1,TRBV14,-,CASSPGPRGDYNEQFF,TGTGCCAGCAGCCCCGGCCCTCGCGGGGATTACAATGAGCAGTTCTTC
TRBD1,TRBJ2-7,TRBV7-9,-,CASSLTGNSYEQYF,TGTGCCAGCAGCCTGACAGGGAACTCCTACGAGCAGTACTTC
-,TRBJ1-3,TRBV4-3,-,CASSQGPFRGSRNIIYF,TGCGCCAGCAGCCAAGGTCCCTTCAGGGGCTCCAGAAACATCATATATTTT
-,TRBJ2-2,TRBV5-6,-,CASSLGVYGVETGELFF,TGTGCCAGCAGCTTGGGGGTTTACGGGGTTGAGACCGGGGAGCTGTTTTTT
TRBD1,TRBJ2-7,TRBV28,-,CASNLLPRQGFYEQYF,TGTGCCAGCAATCTGCTTCCGAGACAGGGTTTCTACGAGCAGTACTTC
-,TRBJ2-2,TRBV9,-,CASSPQTGNTGELFF,TGTGCCAGCAGCCCCCAGACAGGGAACACCGGGGAGCTGTTTTTT
-,TRBJ1-5,TRBV19,-,CASMRAGSDQPQHF,TGTGCCAGTATGAGGGCGGGGTCCGATCAGCCCCAGCATTTT
TRBD2,TRBJ2-7,TRBV2,-,CASSGLADSYEQYF,TGTGCCAGCAGTGGACTAGCGGACTCCTACGAGCAGTACTTC
-,TRBJ1-1,TRBV6-5,-,CASSSGIKEAFF,TGTGCCAGCAGTTCGGGGATAAAAGAAGCTTTCTTT
TRBD1,TRBJ2-1,TRBV29-1,-,CSVEPDRETTNEQFF,TGCAGCGTCGAACCGGACAGGGAAACCACCAATGAGCAGTTCTTC
TRBD1,TRBJ2-7,TRBV5-1,once,CASSGDRFPSYEQYF,TGCGCCAGCAGTGGGGACAGGTTCCCCTCCTACGAGCAGTACTTC
-,TRBJ2-7,TRBV7-9,-,CASSFPEWESSYEQYF,TGTGCCAGCAGCTTTCCCGAGTGGGAGAGTTCCTACGAGCAGTACTTC
-,TRBJ2-1,TRBV11-3,-,CASSLSRSINEQFF,TGTGCCAGCAGCTTATCGAGATCGATCAATGAGCAGTTCTTC
TRBD1,TRBJ1-2,TRBV6-5,-,CASSVGQGWYGYTF,TGTGCCAGCAGTGTTGGACAGGGTTGGTATGGCTACACCTTC